This T cell receptor (beta chain) is drawn from a study of T cell repertoires in cytomegalovirus infection (dated by TCRdb to about 2019). Notes on the research overall: Donor HLA type was relevant to the analysis, because carriage of CMV infection together with the matching HLA type was indicated by public TCR beta signatures.

The CDR3, cysteine through phenylalanine, is 12 amino acids long. The DNA shown is the 36-base CDR3, in frame from base 1. V loses 3 bases, J loses 3 bases, and the germline ends lie 8 bases apart. As encoded in the germline V gene, CDR1 is SQVTM while CDR2 is ANQGSEA. Sequencing was performed on an Illumina HiSeq 1500. TCRdb's own reprocessing of the public reads used fastp at Q25 and MiXCR and kept productive beta chains. Every CDR3 protein is listed once, alongside the most common genes and DNA of its rows. The sample table lists under 800,000 distinct CDR3 sequences, 20% to 25% of them with a count of one. Approximately 8.2% of the sample belongs to the ten largest clones. Findings and caveats that apply to the study as a whole: In both this cohort and an independent cohort of more than 350 donors, the cumulative frequency of public TCR beta family members distinguished carriers of CMV infection plus the relevant HLA type. In the ex vivo response, HLA-C-restricted CMV-specific TCR beta clonotypes were dominant, and in two of eight donors the single most frequent clonotype came from this HLA-C-restricted group.

As to this clonotype: Its antigen target is currently unknown. There are no base qualities to consult, and no much larger clone falls within one base.

The TCR sequence derives from a human donor in good health (CMV status not recorded). Some clones in this sample may be carry-over from other donors' samples. The rearranged segments are TRBV29-1 and TRBJ1-1, with the D segment identity uncertain. The sequenced material came from CD8+ T cells from PBMCs. Read as DNA, the sequence is TGCAGCGTTGATGGGAGGGACACTGAAGCTTTCTTT. Its translation is CSVDGRDTEAFF.